This T cell receptor (beta chain) was recorded in a study of early T cells in non-severe SARS-CoV-2 infection. Study context: Whole-blood bulk RNA, unsorted, was sequenced, and chains were unpaired. Overall study results and limits: Matching with VDJdb favored anti-spike CD8 responses (missing private and CD4 specificities).

Regarding this clonotype: The antigen remains undetermined.

Unique molecular identifier tags were affixed to discrete cDNA molecules. TCRdb recomputed calls from the 5' RACE reads with MiXCR, one row per CDR3 protein. The top ten hold roughly 3% of the sample, which has roughly 60,000 distinct CDR3 sequences, over 9% seen once. The material sequenced was whole blood, taken at baseline. The receptor's source is an adult who was a healthcare worker with PCR-confirmed SARS-CoV-2 infection or an uninfected control (not recorded which).

The CDR3 loop is CASRVRDRGTDTQYF. The CDR3 DNA reads as TGTGCCAGCAGGGTCCGGGACAGGGGAACAGATACGCAGTATTTT. The chain recombines TRBV6-6 with TRBJ2-3; TRBD1 matches at 10 bases. CDR1 is MNHNY and CDR2 is SVGAGI in the germline V gene (reference sequence). This CDR3 spans 15 amino acids. V shed 6 bases, J shed 3 bases, and the junction held 6 bases outside the gene matches.